Listed here are 15 T cell receptor beta chains from one sample, sequenced in a study of T-cell memory formation after mild COVID-19. TCRdb reprocessed the 5' RACE reads via MiXCR and lists one record per CDR3 protein. The sample includes 260,000 or so distinct CDR3 sequences, about a sixth of them seen just once. Sequenced: PBMCs or a T cell subset sorted from them (not recorded which). The receptors originated from a man between 18 and 35 years old who had mild COVID-19 (a few samples of this study predate the infection). Cell type and time point are not known.

A remark on this clonotype: The junction does not match germline at one end; this may be a read error. This chain joins TRBV6-5 and TRBJ1-6, with TRBD1 matching over 7 bases. This CDR3 has 14 residues. CDR1 is MNHEY and CDR2 is SVGAGI in the germline V gene. The CDR3 here is CASSYRGLNTPLHF. DNA of the CDR3: TGTGCCAGCAGTTACAGGGGGCTTAATACACCCCTCCACTTT.

There are many counts of this clonotype. V gene TRBV20-1 combines with J gene TRBJ2-1; D gene ambiguous. The CDR3 is 15 amino acids. Germline CDR1 reads DFQATT; CDR2 reads SNEGSKA (reference sequence). Between the trimmed V and J ends, which lost 0 bases and 8 bases, there was a span of 17 bases. In nucleotides, the CDR3 is TGCAGTGCTAGAGACCCCTTCAGGAAGGTAGATGAGCAGTTCTTC. The encoded protein is CSARDPFRKVDEQFF.

This clonotype occurred many times. The V gene is TRBV27, the J gene TRBJ2-5; D gene unclear. Germline CDR1 reads MNHEY; CDR2 reads SMNVEV (reference sequence). The CDR3 has 15 amino acids. V was pared by 7 bases and J by 1 base, with 16 bases between. The CDR3 sequence: CASKIRTGFQETQYF. The CDR3 region has the DNA TGTGCCAGCAAAATCCGGACGGGTTTCCAAGAGACCCAGTACTTC.

This clonotype showed up just a few times. Sequence at one end of the junction differs from germline and may be a read error. V gene TRBV4-1 combines with J gene TRBJ1-3, with D uncertain. Germline lookup yields CDR1 MGHRA and CDR2 YSYEKL. This CDR3 spans 16 amino acids. The CDR3, as DNA: TGCGCCAGCAGCCAAGACCGAAGGGTCTCTCGAAACACCATATATTTT. Its protein is CASSQDRRVSRNTIYF.

This clonotype has a count of ten or more. The chain combines TRBV5-1 with TRBJ1-3; a possible D gene is TRBD1 (5 bases). CDR1 is SGHRS and CDR2 is YFSETQ in the germline V gene. The CDR3 is 15 residues long. The ends were cut back, 5 bases at V and 2 bases at J, with 14 bases in the middle. This chain's CDR3 is CASRRDFLAGNTIYF. CDR3 coding DNA: TGCGCCAGCAGGCGGGACTTTCTTGCTGGAAACACCATATATTTT.

The chain links TRBV12-3 or TRBV12-4 to TRBJ2-1; no clear D. The CDR3 sequence is 13 residues long. The V end lost 2 bases, the J end lost 6 bases, and 8 bases lay between the germline ends. CDR3 in DNA: TGTGCCAGCAGTTTATTCGCGAGCAATGAGCAGTTCTTC. Amino acids: CASSLFASNEQFF.

In its sample, this clonotype was seen a few times. J is TRBJ1-2 and V is TRBV12-3 or TRBV12-4; D remains ambiguous. The CDR3 length is 13 residues. Trimming pared 5 bases from V and 7 bases from J, leaving 14 bases between. CDR3 sequence reads: CASSPLRGAGYTF. The CDR3 DNA reads as TGTGCCAGCAGTCCACTACGGGGAGCTGGCTACACCTTC.

This clonotype was detected ten times or more. The chain recombines TRBV7-9 with TRBJ1-2; no reliable D call. This CDR3 has 10 residues. V lost 2 bases, J lost 6 bases, and 1 base lay in between. CDR1 is SEHNR and CDR2 is FQNEAQ in the germline V gene (reference sequence). The CDR3, as DNA: TGTGCCAGCAGCTTAAATGGCTACACCTTC. Its translation is CASSLNGYTF. The full variable domain, rest sourced from reference TRBV7-9 and TRBJ1-2, is DTGVSQNPRHKITKRGQNVTFRCDPISEHNRLYWYRQTLGQGPEFLTYFQNEAQLEKSRLLSDRFSAERPKGSFSTLEIQRTEQGDSAMYLCASSLNGYTFGSGTRLTVV.

V is TRBV10-3 and J is TRBJ2-1; the D is unclear. V was clipped by 5 bases and J by 2 bases, with 4 bases between them. This CDR3 is 12 amino acids long. Germline values: CDR1 ENHRY, CDR2 SYGVKD. CDR3 loop: CAISSTYNEQFF. CDR3 sequence (DNA): TGTGCCATCAGTTCCACCTACAATGAGCAGTTCTTC.

The table lists this clonotype with a few counts. V and J are TRBV6-2 or TRBV6-3 and TRBJ2-7; possible D gene TRBD2, 5 bases. Trimming took off 5 bases at V and 0 bases at J, with 17 bases between the two ends. This CDR3 has 16 amino acids. Germline loops: CDR1 MNHEY, CDR2 SVGEGT. CDR3: CASSTPRTGSSYEQYF. In DNA form, the CDR3 reads TGTGCCAGCAGTACCCCTAGGACGGGAAGCTCCTACGAGCAGTACTTC.

The CDR3 coding sequence is TGTGCCAGCAGCTCGACAGGGTTCACCTACAATGAGCAGTTCTTC. It translates to CASSSTGFTYNEQFF. V usage is TRBV7-8 and J usage is TRBJ2-1; 7 nucleotides line up with TRBD1. Germline CDR1 reads SGHVS; CDR2 reads FQNEAQ. J gave up 2 bases and V 4 bases, and 5 bases lay outside the gene matches. The CDR3 loop spans 15 amino acids.

The V and J genes are TRBV29-1 and TRBJ2-7; 7 positions agree with TRBD1. Germline lookup yields CDR1 SQVTM and CDR2 ANQGSEA. V lost 4 bases and J lost 4; bases outside the gene matches: 4. The CDR3 consists of 12 residues. The CDR3 sequence is CSVGDSTYEQYF. DNA for the CDR3: TGCAGCGTTGGGGACAGTACTTACGAGCAGTACTTC.

The rearrangement links TRBV18 to TRBJ1-2, with 7 bases matching TRBD1. CDR3 length: 13 residues. Looked up from germline, CDR1 is KGHSH and CDR2 is LQKENI. Trimming cost V 2 bases and J 4 bases; bases outside gene matches: 1. The CDR3 nucleotides are TGTGCCAGCTCACCATGGGACAGCTATGGCTACACCTTC. Translation: CASSPWDSYGYTF.

This clonotype turned up a few times. In nucleotides, the CDR3 is TGTGCCAGTAGACAAAGGTCGTTAGATAGCAATCAGCCCCAGCATTTT. Translation gives CASRQRSLDSNQPQHF. The chain employs TRBV19 and TRBJ1-5; unclear D gene. The CDR3 is 16 residues long. Looked up from germline, CDR1 is LNHDA and CDR2 is SQIVND (reference sequence). The germline V and J ends were trimmed by 6 bases and 0 bases, with 15 bases remaining between them.

In this sample, this clonotype turned up a few times. V usage is TRBV12-3 or TRBV12-4 and J usage is TRBJ1-1, with D unclear. With 2 bases removed from V and 3 bases from J, the gap between germline ends came to 1 base. This CDR3 region has 11 residues. The DNA of the CDR3 is TGTGCCAGCAGTTTACACACTGAAGCTTTCTTT. The encoded protein is CASSLHTEAFF.